The T cell receptor (beta chain) under discussion was sequenced for a study of identifying expanded T cells in peripheral blood. Study-wide results and caveats: About 1.2 clones differed between technical replicates, versus approximately 16 and 20 over time. Clone count variance between two-week samples rose with total template count.

The assay was immunoSEQ multiplex PCR, and TCRdb's table has in-frame clones only and misses some. The sample shows 85,000 to 95,000 clones, roughly 90% of them seen only once. V gave up 2 bases and J gave up 7 bases, with 11 bases separating them. The CDR3 spans 12 residues. CDR1 and CDR2 from the germline V gene are GTSNPN and SVGIG (reference sequence). During the collection period, no donor immune events like infections were recorded. Remarks on this clone: Its target is unknown.

Sequenced material: blood. The receptor was derived from a person aged 18-70 years in good health. This chain joins TRBV30 and TRBJ2-5; no clear D. CDR3 amino acids: CAWSLSPGTQYF. CDR3 nucleotides: TGTGCCTGGAGTCTTTCTCCGGGGACCCAGTACTTC.